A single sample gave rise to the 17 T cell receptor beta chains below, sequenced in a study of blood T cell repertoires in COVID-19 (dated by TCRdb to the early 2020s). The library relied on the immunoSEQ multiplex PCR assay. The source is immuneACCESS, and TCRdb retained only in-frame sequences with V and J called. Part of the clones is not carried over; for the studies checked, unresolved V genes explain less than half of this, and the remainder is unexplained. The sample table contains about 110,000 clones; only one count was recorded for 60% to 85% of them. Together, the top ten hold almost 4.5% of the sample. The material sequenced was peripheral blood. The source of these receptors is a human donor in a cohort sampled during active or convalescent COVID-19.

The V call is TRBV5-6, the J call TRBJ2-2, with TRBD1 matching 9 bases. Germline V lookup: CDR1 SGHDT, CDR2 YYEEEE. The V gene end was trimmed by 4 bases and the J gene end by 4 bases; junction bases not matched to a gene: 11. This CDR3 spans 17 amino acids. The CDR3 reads CASSKYGTGSITGELFF. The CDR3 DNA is TGTGCCAGCAGCAAATACGGGACAGGGAGTATCACCGGGGAGCTGTTTTTT.

CDR3 nucleotide sequence: TGTGCCAGCAGCTTCATGGGACTAGCGGGGAGCGGGGAGCTGTTTTTT. Translation: CASSFMGLAGSGELFF. J is TRBJ2-2 and V is TRBV7-9; 13 bases map to TRBD2. From germline, CDR1 is SEHNR and CDR2 FQNEAQ (reference sequence). V shed 3 bases, J shed 7 bases, and the junction held 5 bases outside the gene matches. This CDR3 has 16 residues.

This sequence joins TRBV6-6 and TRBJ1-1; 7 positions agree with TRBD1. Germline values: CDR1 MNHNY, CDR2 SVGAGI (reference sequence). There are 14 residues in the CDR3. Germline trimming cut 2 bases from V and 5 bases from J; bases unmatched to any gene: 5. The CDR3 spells CASSYQDRATEAFF. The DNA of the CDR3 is TGTGCCAGCAGTTACCAAGACAGGGCAACTGAAGCTTTCTTT.

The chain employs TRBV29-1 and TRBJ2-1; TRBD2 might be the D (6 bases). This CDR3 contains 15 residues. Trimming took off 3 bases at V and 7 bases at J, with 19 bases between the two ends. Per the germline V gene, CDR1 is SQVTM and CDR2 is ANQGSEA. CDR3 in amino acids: CSVERPGDGTNEQFF. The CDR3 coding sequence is TGCAGCGTTGAGAGGCCGGGAGACGGGACGAATGAGCAGTTCTTC.

The CDR3 nucleotides are TGTGCCAGCAGTGAAGCCGTTGGCAGGGGGCGATCTGAAGCTTTCTTT. It translates to CASSEAVGRGRSEAFF. V usage is TRBV2 and J usage is TRBJ1-1; TRBD1 matches at 8 bases. Germline CDR1 is SNHLY and CDR2 is FYNNEI. V was clipped by 0 bases and J by 6 bases; unmatched bases: 9. CDR3 length: 16 amino acids.

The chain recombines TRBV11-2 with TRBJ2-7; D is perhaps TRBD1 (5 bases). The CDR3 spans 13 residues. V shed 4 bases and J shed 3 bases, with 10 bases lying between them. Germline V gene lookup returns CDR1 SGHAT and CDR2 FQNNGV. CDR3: CASSSTEDYEQYF. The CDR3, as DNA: TGTGCCAGCAGCTCGACAGAAGACTACGAGCAGTACTTC.

In nucleotides, the CDR3 is TGCGCCAGCAGCTGGAATACTCAGGGGAACGGGGAGCTGTTTTTT. This encodes CASSWNTQGNGELFF. The V and J genes are TRBV5-1 and TRBJ2-2; a weak D match, TRBD1 (6 bases). With 3 bases removed from V and 7 bases from J, the gap between germline ends came to 16 bases. The germline V gene has CDR1 SGHRS and CDR2 YFSETQ. This CDR3 is 15 amino acids long.

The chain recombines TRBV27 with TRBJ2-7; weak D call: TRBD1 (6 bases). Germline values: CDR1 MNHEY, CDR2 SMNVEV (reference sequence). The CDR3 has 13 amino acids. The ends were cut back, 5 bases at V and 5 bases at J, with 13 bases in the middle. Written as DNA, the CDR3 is TGTGCCAGCAGTACGACAGGAGGAGACGAGCAGTACTTC. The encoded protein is CASSTTGGDEQYF.

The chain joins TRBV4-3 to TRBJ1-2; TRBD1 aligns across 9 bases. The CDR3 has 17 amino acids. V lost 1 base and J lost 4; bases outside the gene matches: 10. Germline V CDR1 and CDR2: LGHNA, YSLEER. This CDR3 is CASSQGDTGGLGYGYTF. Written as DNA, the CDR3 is TGCGCCAGCAGCCAAGGAGACACAGGGGGCTTAGGCTATGGCTACACCTTC.

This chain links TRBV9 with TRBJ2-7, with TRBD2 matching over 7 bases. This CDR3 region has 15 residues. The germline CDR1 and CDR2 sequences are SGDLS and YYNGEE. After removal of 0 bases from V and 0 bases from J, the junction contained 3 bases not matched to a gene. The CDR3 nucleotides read TGTGCCAGCAGCGTAGCGGGACTAACCTCCTACGAGCAGTACTTC. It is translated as CASSVAGLTSYEQYF.

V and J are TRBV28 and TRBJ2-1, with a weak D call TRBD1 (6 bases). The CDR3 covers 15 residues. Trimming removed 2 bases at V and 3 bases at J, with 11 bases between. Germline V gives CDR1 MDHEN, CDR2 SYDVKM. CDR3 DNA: TGTGCCAGCAGTTTACTAACAGGGAGCTACAATGAGCAGTTCTTC. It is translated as CASSLLTGSYNEQFF.

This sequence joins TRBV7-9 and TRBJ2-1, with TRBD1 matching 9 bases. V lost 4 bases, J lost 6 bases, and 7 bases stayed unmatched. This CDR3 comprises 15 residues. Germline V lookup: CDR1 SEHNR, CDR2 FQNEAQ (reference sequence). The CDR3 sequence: CASSSQGARVNEQFF. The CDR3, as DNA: TGTGCCAGCAGCTCACAGGGGGCGCGGGTCAATGAGCAGTTCTTC.

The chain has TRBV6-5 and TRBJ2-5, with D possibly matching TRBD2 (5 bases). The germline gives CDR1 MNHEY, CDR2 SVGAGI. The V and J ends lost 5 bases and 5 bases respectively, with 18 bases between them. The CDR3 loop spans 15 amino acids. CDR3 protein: CASSHSAGQVETQYF. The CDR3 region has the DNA TGTGCCAGCAGTCACAGCGCGGGCCAGGTGGAGACCCAGTACTTC.

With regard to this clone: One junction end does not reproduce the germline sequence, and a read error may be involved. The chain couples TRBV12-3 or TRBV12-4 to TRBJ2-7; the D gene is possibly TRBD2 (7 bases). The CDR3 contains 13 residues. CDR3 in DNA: TGTGCCAGCAGCTTAGGGGGGGTGGCCGAGCAGTACTTC. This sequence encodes CASSLGGVAEQYF.

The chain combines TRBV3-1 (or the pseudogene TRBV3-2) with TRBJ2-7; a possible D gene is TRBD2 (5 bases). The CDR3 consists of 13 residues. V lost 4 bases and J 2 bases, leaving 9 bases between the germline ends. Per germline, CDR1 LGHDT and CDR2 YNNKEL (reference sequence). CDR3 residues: CASSPAGPYEQYF. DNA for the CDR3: TGTGCCAGCAGCCCGGCGGGCCCCTACGAGCAGTACTTC.

The CDR3 here is CASSIGGSNTEAFF. DNA of the CDR3: TGTGCCAGTAGTATAGGGGGCTCGAACACTGAAGCTTTCTTT. V and J are TRBV19 and TRBJ1-1, with D possibly matching TRBD1 (5 bases). CDR3 length: 14 amino acids. Deletions cut 1 base from V and 1 base from J, with 7 bases between. The germline CDR1 and CDR2 sequences are LNHDA and SQIVND (reference sequence).

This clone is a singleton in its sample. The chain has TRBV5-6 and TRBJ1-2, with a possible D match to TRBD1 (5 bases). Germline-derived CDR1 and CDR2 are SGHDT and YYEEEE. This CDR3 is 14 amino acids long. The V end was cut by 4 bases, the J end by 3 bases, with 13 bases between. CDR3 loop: CASSIALTDYGYTF. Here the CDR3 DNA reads TGTGCCAGCAGCATAGCCCTGACAGACTATGGCTACACCTTC.